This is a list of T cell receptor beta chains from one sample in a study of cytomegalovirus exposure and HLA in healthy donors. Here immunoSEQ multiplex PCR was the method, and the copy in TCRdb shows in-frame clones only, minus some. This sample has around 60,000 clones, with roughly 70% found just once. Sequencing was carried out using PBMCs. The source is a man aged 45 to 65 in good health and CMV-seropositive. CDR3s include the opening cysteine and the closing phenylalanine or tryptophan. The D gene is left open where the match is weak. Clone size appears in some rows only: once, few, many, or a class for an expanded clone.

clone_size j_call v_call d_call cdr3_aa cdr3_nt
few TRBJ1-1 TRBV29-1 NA CSVDDQGNTEAFF TGCAGCGTTGATGATCAGGGAAACACTGAAGCTTTCTTT
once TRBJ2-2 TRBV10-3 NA CATTGVNTGELFF TGTGCCACTACAGGAGTGAACACCGGGGAGCTGTTTTTT
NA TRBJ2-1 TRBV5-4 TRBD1 CASSLVGTGYNEQFF TGTGCCAGCAGCTTGGTTGGGACAGGGTACAATGAGCAGTTCTTC
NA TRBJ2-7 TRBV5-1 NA CASSLSGEQYF TGCGCCAGCAGCTTGTCGGGGGAGCAGTACTTC
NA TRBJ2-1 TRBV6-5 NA CASSFGGNEQFF TGTGCCAGCAGTTTTGGGGGGAATGAGCAGTTCTTC
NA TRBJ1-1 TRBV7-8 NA CASSPRGGVSNTEAFF TGTGCCAGCAGCCCCCGCGGAGGAGTGTCGAACACTGAAGCTTTCTTT
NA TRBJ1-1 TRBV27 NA CASSLSRVNTEAFF TGTGCCAGCAGTTTATCGAGGGTGAACACTGAAGCTTTCTTT
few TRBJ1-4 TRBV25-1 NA CASSEYMRAGGAEKLFF TGTGCCAGCAGTGAATATATGAGGGCGGGGGGCGCGGAAAAACTGTTTTTT
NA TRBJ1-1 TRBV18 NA CASSPGQMNTEAFF TGTGCCAGCTCACCCGGACAGATGAACACTGAAGCTTTCTTT
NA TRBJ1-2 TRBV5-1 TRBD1 CASSLGQGATVYGYTF TGCGCCAGCAGCTTGGGACAGGGGGCGACCGTCTATGGCTACACCTTC
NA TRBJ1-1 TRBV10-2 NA CASSGYRGSQRAITEAFF TGCGCCAGCAGTGGGTATAGGGGCTCCCAAAGAGCGATTACTGAAGCTTTCTTT
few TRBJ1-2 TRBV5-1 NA CASSLAGSDNYGYTF TGCGCCAGCAGCTTGGCGGGGTCAGATAACTATGGCTACACCTTC
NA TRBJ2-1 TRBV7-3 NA CASSLMGAAANEQFF TGTGCCAGCAGCTTAATGGGGGCAGCGGCCAATGAGCAGTTCTTC
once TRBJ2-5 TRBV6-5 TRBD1 CASSKDRDVETQYF TGTGCCAGCAGTAAGGACAGGGATGTTGAGACCCAGTACTTC
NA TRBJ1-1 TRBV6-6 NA CASSYFGEAFF TGTGCCAGCAGTTACTTCGGGGAGGCTTTCTTT
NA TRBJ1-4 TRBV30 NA CAWSDFPEKLFF TGTGCCTGGAGTGACTTCCCCGAAAAACTGTTTTTT
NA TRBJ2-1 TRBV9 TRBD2 CASSPGLAGVYEQFF TGTGCCAGCAGCCCGGGACTAGCGGGAGTTTATGAGCAGTTCTTC
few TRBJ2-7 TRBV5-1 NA CASRGGRFSYEQYF TGCGCCAGCAGGGGGGGACGGTTCTCCTACGAGCAGTACTTC
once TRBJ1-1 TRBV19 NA CASSILRPGVAFF TGTGCCAGTAGTATATTGAGGCCCGGGGTAGCTTTCTTT
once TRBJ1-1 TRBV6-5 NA CASSYSGGGNTEAFF TGTGCCAGCAGTTACTCTGGGGGAGGGAACACTGAAGCTTTCTTT
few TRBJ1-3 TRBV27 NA CASSLSRGNTIYF TGTGCCAGCAGTTTATCCAGGGGAAACACCATATATTTT
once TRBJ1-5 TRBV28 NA CASTPQGGSNQPQHF TGTGCCAGCACCCCCCAGGGTGGCAGCAATCAGCCCCAGCATTTT
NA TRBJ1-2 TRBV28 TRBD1 CASSFRGQGSRGYTF TGTGCCAGCAGTTTCCGGGGACAGGGCTCAAGAGGCTACACCTTC
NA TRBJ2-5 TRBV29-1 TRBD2 CSEGTSGGARETQYF TGCAGCGAAGGGACTAGCGGGGGGGCCCGGGAGACCCAGTACTTC
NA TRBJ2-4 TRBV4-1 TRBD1 CASSQGTGDSIQYF TGCGCCAGCAGCCAAGGTACAGGGGATTCTATTCAGTACTTC
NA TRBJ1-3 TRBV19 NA CASTPYSGNTIYF TGTGCCAGTACTCCCTACTCTGGAAACACCATATATTTT
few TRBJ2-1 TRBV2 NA CASRLAGSSYEQFF TGTGCCAGCAGGCTAGCCGGGTCATCGTATGAGCAGTTCTTC
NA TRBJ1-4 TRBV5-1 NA CASSVGSGNEKLFF TGCGCCAGCAGCGTCGGTTCTGGTAATGAAAAACTGTTTTTT
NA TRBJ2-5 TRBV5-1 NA CASGQKEKETQYF TGCGCCAGCGGGCAGAAGGAAAAAGAGACCCAGTACTTC
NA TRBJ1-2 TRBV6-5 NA CASSGRGYGYTF TGTGCCAGCAGTGGGAGAGGCTATGGCTACACCTTC
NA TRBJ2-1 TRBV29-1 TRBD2 CSVGLAETISSYNEQFF TGCAGCGTCGGACTAGCGGAGACTATTAGCTCCTACAATGAGCAGTTCTTC
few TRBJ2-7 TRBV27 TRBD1 CASATGTGIYEQYF TGTGCCAGCGCTACCGGGACAGGTATCTACGAGCAGTACTTC
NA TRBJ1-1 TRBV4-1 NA CASSQETGTEAFF TGCGCCAGCAGCCAAGAGACAGGTACTGAAGCTTTCTTT
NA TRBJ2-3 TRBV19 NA CASSGLAGTDTQYF TGTGCCAGTAGTGGGTTAGCGGGCACAGATACGCAGTATTTT
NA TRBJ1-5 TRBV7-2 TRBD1 CASSQDRGSNQPQHF TGTGCCAGCAGCCAGGACAGGGGAAGCAATCAGCCCCAGCATTTT
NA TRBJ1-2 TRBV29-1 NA CSADRRGTYGYTF TGCAGCGCGGATCGCAGGGGTACCTATGGCTACACCTTC
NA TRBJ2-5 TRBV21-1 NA CASSKDGVWDNQETQYF TGTGCCAGCAGCAAAGATGGGGTGTGGGACAACCAAGAGACCCAGTACTTC